The entry below gives a single T cell receptor beta chain sequence along with its context. Its matching antigen is unknown. Given a much more abundant clone one base away, this may be a read error. As CD8+CD4-CCR7+CD45RA+ cells, naive CD8 T cells were sorted. Listed TCR primers, together with previously described methods, were used for the bulk TCR libraries. TCRdb reprocessed the PCR reads with MiXCR, giving one entry per CDR3 protein. The sample yields 400,000 to 600,000 distinct CDR3 sequences, over 20% seen once. The sample originates from a study of molecular identifiers for immune sequencing clone quantification. At the level of the study: Across replicate runs, RNA obtained from approximately 20,000 or 100,000 naive CD8 cells was divided into five, with four undergoing sequencing. The study's findings and limits: In naive cells, clones above 20 RNA copies held under 1% of molecules, whereas in effector cells they held over 98%.

The sequencing input was naive CD8+ T cells from blood, with Jurkat cell RNA spiked in. Noted subset: FACS-sorted CD8+CD4-CCR7+CD45RA+ naive T cells. The TCR sequence derives from a human donor in good health. Some libraries in this study had Jurkat cell RNA spiked in.

CDR3 in amino acids: CASGWGRGQPQHF. In nucleotides, the CDR3 is TGTGCCAGCGGTTGGGGCAGGGGCCAGCCCCAGCATTTT. The chain recombines TRBV12-3 or TRBV12-4 with TRBJ1-5, with a weak D call TRBD1 (6 bases). The CDR3 covers 13 residues. V lost 8 bases and J 7 bases, leaving 15 bases between the germline ends.